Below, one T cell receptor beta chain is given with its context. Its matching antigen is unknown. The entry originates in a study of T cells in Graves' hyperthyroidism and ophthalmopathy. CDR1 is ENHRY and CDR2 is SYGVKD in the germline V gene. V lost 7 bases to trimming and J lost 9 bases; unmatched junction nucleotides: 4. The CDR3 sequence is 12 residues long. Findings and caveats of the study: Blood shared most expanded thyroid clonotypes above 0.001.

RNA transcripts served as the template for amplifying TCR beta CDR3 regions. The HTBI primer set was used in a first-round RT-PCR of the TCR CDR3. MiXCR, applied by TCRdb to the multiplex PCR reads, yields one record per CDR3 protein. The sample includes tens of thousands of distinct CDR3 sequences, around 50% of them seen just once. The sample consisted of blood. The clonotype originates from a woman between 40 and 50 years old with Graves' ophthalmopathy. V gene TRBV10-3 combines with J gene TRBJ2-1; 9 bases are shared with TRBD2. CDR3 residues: CAIMAGGFEQFF. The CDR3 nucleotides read TGTGCCATCATGGCGGGGGGGTTTGAGCAGTTCTTC.